A single T cell receptor beta chain is shown here with its context. Per the original methods: Researchers report that nucleated cell counts were estimated from reference gene primer amplification. Measured with immunoSEQ multiplex PCR; TCRdb has only the in-frame clones, and not every one. The D gene and trimming were derived from the DNA, and the V and J assignments and clone size from that table. The sample holds about 120,000 clones, around four fifths seen once. This entry is derived from a study of blood T cell repertoires in COVID-19. On the study more broadly: COVID-19 samples, acute and convalescent, were from the United States, Italy and Spain. In each case, the material was cDNA or gDNA derived from T cells, B-cell-depleted T cells, or PBMCs.

The CDR3 extends over 15 amino acids. The V gene lost 3 bases and the J gene lost 0 bases, with 11 bases spanning the gap. Germline V gene lookup returns CDR1 KGHSH and CDR2 LQKENI. This chain connects TRBV18 to TRBJ1-1; tentative D call: TRBD1 (6 bases). The TCR originated in a woman aged 55-69 years with acute or convalescent COVID-19. Sequencing was done on a sample of peripheral blood. The CDR3 sequence is CASSPKQGLNTEAFF. CDR3 nucleotides: TGTGCCAGCTCACCGAAACAGGGATTGAACACTGAAGCTTTCTTT.